This entry concerns a single TCR beta chain. Data came from immunoSEQ multiplex PCR; TCRdb stores just in-frame clones and leaves some out. Here the sample spans 250,000 to 300,000 clones, approximately 80% being singletons. CDR3 length equals 14 residues. J gave up 2 bases and V 3 bases, and 3 bases lay outside the gene matches. CDR1 SGHAT and CDR2 FQNNGV come from the germline V gene. These data belong to a study of control samples from healthy donors and cancer patients. The clonotype comes from a woman between 55 and 75 years old with lung cancer. Sequencing was carried out using PBMCs. The V call is TRBV11-2, the J call TRBJ2-7, with 8 bases that match TRBD2. The DNA of the CDR3 is TGTGCCAGCAGCTTCGGGGGGGGTCCCTACGAGCAGTACTTC. Its protein is CASSFGGGPYEQYF.